These T cell receptor beta chains were read from a single sample in a study of identifying expanded T cells in peripheral blood. Method: immunoSEQ multiplex PCR; TCRdb's copy keeps in-frame clones and lacks some. The data hold 120,000 or so clones, with roughly 80% observed a single time. Sample: blood. These receptors were obtained from a person between 18 and 75 years old in good health. Both conserved end residues are part of each CDR3. Each record gives: J gene, V gene, D gene, clone size, CDR3 DNA, CDR3 protein. D genes are given only for firm matches. A row's size may be missing; if present it is once, few, many or a size class.

>TRBJ2-5|TRBV19|.|.
TGTGCCAGTAGTTGGGCAACTGAAGAGACCCAGTACTTC
CASSWATEETQYF
>TRBJ2-7|TRBV6-5|.|few
TGTGCCAGCAGTTACAAGACAGGCTTCTCCTACGAGCAGTACTTC
CASSYKTGFSYEQYF
>TRBJ1-1|TRBV2|TRBD1|.
TGTGCCAGCAGGGACCGGACAGGGCTAGGCTCTGAAGCTTTCTTT
CASRDRTGLGSEAFF
>TRBJ2-7|TRBV27|.|.
TGTGCCAGCAGTTTATCCGCAGGGTTCTACGAGCAGTACTTC
CASSLSAGFYEQYF
>TRBJ2-3|TRBV21-1|.|.
TGTGCCAGCAGCCTCCGGGTCAGCACAGATACGCAGTATTTT
CASSLRVSTDTQYF
>TRBJ2-4|TRBV4-3|TRBD2|.
TGCGCCAGCAGCCAAATAGCGGGGGGCTTCGGATCTCAGTACTTC
CASSQIAGGFGSQYF
>TRBJ1-2|TRBV12-5|.|.
TGTGCTAGTGGCCGGCTACCTCCGGGGGAACCACATGGCTACACCTTC
CASGRLPPGEPHGYTF
>TRBJ2-3|TRBV19|TRBD1|once
TGTGCCAGTGGGACAGCCGGTAGCACAGATACGCAGTATTTT
CASGTAGSTDTQYF
>TRBJ1-2|TRBV7-2|TRBD1|.
TGTGCCAGCAGCTTATCTAAGGGGGCGGTTGGCTACACCTTC
CASSLSKGAVGYTF
>TRBJ2-7|TRBV6-5|.|few
TGTGCCACCGTCCGAACAGGGTATCAAGGCGAGCAGTACTTC
CATVRTGYQGEQYF
>TRBJ2-7|TRBV15|.|.
TGTGCCACCAGCAACCCAGGGGTAAAGGACGAGCAGTACTTC
CATSNPGVKDEQYF
>TRBJ1-5|TRBV7-9|TRBD1|.
TGTGCCAGCAGCCGGGCAGGGGGTAGCAATCAGCCCCAGCATTTT
CASSRAGGSNQPQHF
>TRBJ1-5|TRBV15|.|.
TGTGCCACCAGCAGAGATGGGGCTCAGCCCCAGCATTTT
CATSRDGAQPQHF
>TRBJ2-2|TRBV6-5|TRBD1|.
TGTGCCAGCAGTTACTACTCGACAGGGTCGGGGGAGCTGTTTTTT
CASSYYSTGSGELFF